This T cell receptor beta chain was recorded in a study of tumor-infiltrating lymphocytes in primary liver carcinoma. Study findings and constraints: Top clones occupying all five tumor regions numbered only about 7-24%.

With regard to this clonotype: The antigen remains undetermined. A read error is possible here, since a much larger clone lies one base away.

A constant-region primer primed TCR beta cDNA synthesis from about 0.55 ug of total RNA. Three nested multiplex PCR rounds, a slightly modified ARM-PCR, produced the libraries for TCR beta. Forward primers for TRBV1-TRBV30 and a C-beta reverse primer served the first two PCR rounds, at around 9 cycles each. MiXCR, applied by TCRdb to the multiplex PCR reads, yields one record per CDR3 protein. This sample yields around 100,000 distinct CDR3 sequences, of which around two thirds are seen a single time; 9.5% to 15% belongs to the top ten. Germline V gene lookup returns CDR1 SGHNT and CDR2 YYREEE (reference sequence). Trimming took 6 bases from V and 7 from J, leaving 23 bases between them. This CDR3 has 16 amino acids. Total RNA and DNA came together from about 19-30 mg of bulk tissue without cell sorting.

The source of this sequence is a woman aged 55 to 70 with primary liver carcinoma and hepatitis B virus infection. The V gene is TRBV5-4, the J gene TRBJ2-1, with D possibly called TRBD1 or TRBD2 (5 bases each). Sequenced input: liver tumor tissue from sampling region 2. Subset meaning: tumor region T2, inferior pole. Here the CDR3 DNA reads TGTGCCAGCACCACCGACGGGGCTCCCTTAGGGAATGAGCAGTTCTTC. The encoded protein is CASTTDGAPLGNEQFF.